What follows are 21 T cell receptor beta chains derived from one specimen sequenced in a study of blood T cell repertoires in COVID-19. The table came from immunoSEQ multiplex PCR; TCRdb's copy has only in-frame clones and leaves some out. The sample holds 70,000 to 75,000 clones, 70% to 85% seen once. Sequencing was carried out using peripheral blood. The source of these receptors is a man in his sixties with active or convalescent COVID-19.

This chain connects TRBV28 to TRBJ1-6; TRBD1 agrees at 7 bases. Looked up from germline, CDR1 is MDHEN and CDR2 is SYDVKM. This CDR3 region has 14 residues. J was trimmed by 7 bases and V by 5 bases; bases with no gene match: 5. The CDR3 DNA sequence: TGTGCCAGCAGTCTGACAGGGCGAAATTCACCCCTCCACTTT. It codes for CASSLTGRNSPLHF.

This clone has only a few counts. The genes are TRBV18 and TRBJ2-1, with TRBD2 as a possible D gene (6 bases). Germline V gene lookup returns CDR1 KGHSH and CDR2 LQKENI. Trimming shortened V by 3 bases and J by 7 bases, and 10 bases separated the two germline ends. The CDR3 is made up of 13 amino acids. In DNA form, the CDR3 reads TGTGCCAGCTCACCCGGGACTCAAAATGAGCAGTTCTTC. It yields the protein CASSPGTQNEQFF.

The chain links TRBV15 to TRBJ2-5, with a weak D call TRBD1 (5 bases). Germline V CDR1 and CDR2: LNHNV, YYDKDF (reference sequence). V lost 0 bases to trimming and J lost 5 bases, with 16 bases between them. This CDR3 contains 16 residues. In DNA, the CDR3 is TGTGCCACCAGCAGAGAGAATAGCAGGGTCGGCGAGACCCAGTACTTC. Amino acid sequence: CATSRENSRVGETQYF.

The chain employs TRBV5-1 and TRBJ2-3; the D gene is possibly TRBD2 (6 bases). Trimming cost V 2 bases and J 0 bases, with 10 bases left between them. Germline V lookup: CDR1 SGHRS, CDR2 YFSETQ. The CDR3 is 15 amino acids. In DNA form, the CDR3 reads TGCGCCAGCAGCTTTGACGGGGGAAGCACAGATACGCAGTATTTT. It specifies CASSFDGGSTDTQYF.

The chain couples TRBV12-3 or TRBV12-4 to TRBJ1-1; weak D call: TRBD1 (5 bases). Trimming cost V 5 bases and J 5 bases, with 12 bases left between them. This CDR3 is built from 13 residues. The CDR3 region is CASSPPGGTEAFF. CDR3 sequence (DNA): TGTGCCAGCAGTCCCCCTGGGGGGACTGAAGCTTTCTTT.

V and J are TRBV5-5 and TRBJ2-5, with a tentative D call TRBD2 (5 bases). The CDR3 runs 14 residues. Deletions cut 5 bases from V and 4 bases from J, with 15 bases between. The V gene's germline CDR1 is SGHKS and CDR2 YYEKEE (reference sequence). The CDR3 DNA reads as TGTGCCAGCAGTCCAGTCGGGGTAGGAGAGACCCAGTACTTC. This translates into CASSPVGVGETQYF.

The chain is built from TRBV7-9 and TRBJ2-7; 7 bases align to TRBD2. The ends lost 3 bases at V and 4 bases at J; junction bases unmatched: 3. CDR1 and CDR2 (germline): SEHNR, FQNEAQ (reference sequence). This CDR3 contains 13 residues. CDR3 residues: CASSLSGGYEQYF. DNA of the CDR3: TGTGCCAGCAGCTTGTCGGGGGGATACGAGCAGTACTTC.

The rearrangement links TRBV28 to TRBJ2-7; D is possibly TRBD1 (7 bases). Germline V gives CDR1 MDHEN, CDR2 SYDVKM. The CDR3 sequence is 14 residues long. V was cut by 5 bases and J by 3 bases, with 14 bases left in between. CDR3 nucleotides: TGTGCCAGCAGTCGGGGGACAGACCTCTACGAGCAGTACTTC. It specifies CASSRGTDLYEQYF.

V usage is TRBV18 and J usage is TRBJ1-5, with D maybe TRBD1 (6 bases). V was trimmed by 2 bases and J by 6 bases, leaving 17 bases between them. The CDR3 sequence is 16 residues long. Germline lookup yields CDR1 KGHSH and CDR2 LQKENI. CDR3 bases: TGTGCCAGCTCACCAGGATTAGACAGGTCTAGTCAGCCCCAGCATTTT. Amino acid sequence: CASSPGLDRSSQPQHF.

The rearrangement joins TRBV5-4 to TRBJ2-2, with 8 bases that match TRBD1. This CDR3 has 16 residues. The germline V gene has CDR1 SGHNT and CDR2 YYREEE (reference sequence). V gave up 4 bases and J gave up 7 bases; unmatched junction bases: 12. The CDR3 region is CASSGRTGRRGGELFF. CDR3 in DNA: TGTGCCAGCAGCGGGAGGACAGGGAGAAGGGGCGGGGAGCTGTTTTTT.

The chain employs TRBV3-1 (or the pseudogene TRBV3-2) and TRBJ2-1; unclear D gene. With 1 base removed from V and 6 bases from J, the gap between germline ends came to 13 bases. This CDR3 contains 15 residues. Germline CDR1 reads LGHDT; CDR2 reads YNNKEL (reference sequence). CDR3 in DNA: TGTGCCAGCAGCCAAGTCGGCCAGAGCGTCAATGAGCAGTTCTTC. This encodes CASSQVGQSVNEQFF.

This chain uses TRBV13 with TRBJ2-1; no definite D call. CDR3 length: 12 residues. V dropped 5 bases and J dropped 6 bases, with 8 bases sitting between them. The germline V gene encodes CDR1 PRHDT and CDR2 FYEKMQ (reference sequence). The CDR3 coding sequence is TGTGCCAGCAGCCGGAGTGGCAATGAGCAGTTCTTC. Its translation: CASSRSGNEQFF.

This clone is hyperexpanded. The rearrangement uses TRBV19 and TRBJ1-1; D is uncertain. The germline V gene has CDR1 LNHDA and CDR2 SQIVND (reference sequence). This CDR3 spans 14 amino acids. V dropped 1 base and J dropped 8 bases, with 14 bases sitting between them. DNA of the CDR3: TGTGCCAGTAGTATAGCGTCTACCGGTACCGAAGCTTTCTTT. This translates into CASSIASTGTEAFF.

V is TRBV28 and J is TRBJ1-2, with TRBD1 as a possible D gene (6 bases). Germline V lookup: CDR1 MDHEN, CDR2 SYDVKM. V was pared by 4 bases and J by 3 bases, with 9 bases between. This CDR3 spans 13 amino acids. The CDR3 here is CASSSDRDYGYTF. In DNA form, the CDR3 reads TGTGCCAGCAGTTCGGACAGAGACTATGGCTACACCTTC.

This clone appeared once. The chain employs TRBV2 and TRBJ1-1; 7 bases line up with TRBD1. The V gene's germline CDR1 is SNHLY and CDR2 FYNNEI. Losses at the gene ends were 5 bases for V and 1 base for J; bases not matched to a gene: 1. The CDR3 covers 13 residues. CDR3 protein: CASSQGENTEAFF. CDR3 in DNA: TGTGCCAGCAGTCAGGGGGAGAACACTGAAGCTTTCTTT.

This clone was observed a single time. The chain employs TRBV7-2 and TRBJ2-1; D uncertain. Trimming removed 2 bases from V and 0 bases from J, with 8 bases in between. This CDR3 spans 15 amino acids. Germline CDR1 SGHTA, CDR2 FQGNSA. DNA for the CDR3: TGTGCCAGCAGCTTAAAGTCCAGCTCCTACAATGAGCAGTTCTTC. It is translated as CASSLKSSSYNEQFF.

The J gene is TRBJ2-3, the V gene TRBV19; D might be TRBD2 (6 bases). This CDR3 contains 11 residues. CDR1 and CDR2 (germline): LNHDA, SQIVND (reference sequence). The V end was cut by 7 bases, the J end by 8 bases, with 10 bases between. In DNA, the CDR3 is TGTGCCAGTACCCCCGGGGGTACGCAGTATTTT. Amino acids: CASTPGGTQYF.

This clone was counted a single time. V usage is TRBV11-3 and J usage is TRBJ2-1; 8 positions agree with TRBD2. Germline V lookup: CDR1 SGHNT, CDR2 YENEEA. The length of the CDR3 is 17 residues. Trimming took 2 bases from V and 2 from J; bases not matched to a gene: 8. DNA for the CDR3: TGTGCCAGCAGCTTAAGCGGGGGCCCCGCGGCCTACAATGAGCAGTTCTTC. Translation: CASSLSGGPAAYNEQFF.

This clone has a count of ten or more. DNA of the CDR3: TGTGCCAGTAGTTGGGGCAGGGGGAACAATGAGCAGTTCTTC. Translated: CASSWGRGNNEQFF. The rearrangement links TRBV19 to TRBJ2-1; TRBD1 agrees at 7 bases. The V segment lost 5 bases and the J segment 5 bases; nucleotides outside the gene matches: 6. The CDR3 contains 14 residues. Germline CDR1 LNHDA, CDR2 SQIVND (reference sequence).

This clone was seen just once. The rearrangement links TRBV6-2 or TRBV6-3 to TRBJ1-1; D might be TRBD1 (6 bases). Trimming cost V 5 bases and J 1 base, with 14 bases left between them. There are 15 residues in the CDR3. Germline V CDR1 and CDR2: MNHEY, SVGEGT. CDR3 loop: CASSQTGTQNTEAFF. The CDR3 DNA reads TGTGCCAGCAGTCAAACCGGGACACAGAACACTGAAGCTTTCTTT.

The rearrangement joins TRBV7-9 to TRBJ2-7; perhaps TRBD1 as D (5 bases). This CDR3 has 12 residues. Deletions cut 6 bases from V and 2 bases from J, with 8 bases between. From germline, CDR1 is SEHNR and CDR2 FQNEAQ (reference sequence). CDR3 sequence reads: CASRTDTYEQYF. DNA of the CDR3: TGTGCCAGCAGGACAGATACCTACGAGCAGTACTTC.